This T cell receptor (beta chain) was obtained from a study of response to subunit inactivated influenza vaccine. TCRdb passed the RT-PCR reads through MiXCR, listing each CDR3 protein once. The table shows more than 450,000 distinct CDR3 sequences, with 12% occurring only once. Findings and caveats of the study: Only a handful of new T cells, the authors suggested, are recruited with each seasonal influenza vaccination.

Trimming took off 4 bases at V and 7 bases at J, with 6 bases between the two ends. There are 11 residues in the CDR3. Note on this clonotype: Its antigen is as yet unknown.

The rearrangement joins TRBV12-3 or TRBV12-4 to TRBJ2-3, with D hard to call. The sequence was obtained from a man aged 50-59 years who received an inactivated influenza vaccine. Source: PBMCs from blood, taken on the day of vaccination. Here the CDR3 DNA reads TGTGCCAGCAGTTCCCCCAATACGCAGTATTTT. Its translation: CASSSPNTQYF.